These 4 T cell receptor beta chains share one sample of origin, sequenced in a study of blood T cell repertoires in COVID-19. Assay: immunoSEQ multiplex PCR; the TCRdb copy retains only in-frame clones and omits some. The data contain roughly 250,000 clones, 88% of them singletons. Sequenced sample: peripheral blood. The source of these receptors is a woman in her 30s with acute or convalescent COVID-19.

CDR3 nucleotides: TGTGCCTGGAGTCGACTAGCGGGTGGCGAGCAGTACTTC. Protein sequence: CAWSRLAGGEQYF. The rearrangement links TRBV30 to TRBJ2-7, with 10 bases aligning to TRBD2. Per the germline V gene, CDR1 is GTSNPN and CDR2 is SVGIG (reference sequence). J was trimmed by 6 bases and V by 2 bases; bases with no gene match: 4. The CDR3 consists of 13 residues.

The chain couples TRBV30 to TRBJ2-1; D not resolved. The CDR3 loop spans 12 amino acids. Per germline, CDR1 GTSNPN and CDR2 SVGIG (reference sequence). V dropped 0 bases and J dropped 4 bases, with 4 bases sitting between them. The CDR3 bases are TGTGCCTGGAGTGTTATGTACAATGAGCAGTTCTTC. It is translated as CAWSVMYNEQFF.

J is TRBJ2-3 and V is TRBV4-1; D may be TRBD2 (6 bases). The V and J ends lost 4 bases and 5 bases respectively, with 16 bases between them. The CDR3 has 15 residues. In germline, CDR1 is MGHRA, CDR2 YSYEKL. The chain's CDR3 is CASSLAVPPEDTQYF. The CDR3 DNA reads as TGCGCCAGCAGCCTAGCGGTTCCCCCGGAAGATACGCAGTATTTT.

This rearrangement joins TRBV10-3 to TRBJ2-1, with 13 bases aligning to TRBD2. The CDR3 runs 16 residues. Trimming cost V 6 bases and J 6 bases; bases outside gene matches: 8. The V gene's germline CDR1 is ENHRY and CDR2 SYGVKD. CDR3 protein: CAIRNSLAGGGNEQFF. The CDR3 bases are TGTGCCATCAGAAACTCACTAGCGGGAGGGGGCAATGAGCAGTTCTTC.